One sample yielded the 17 T cell receptor beta chains listed below, sequenced in a study of T cell changes during pregnancy in multiple sclerosis. Profiled with immunoSEQ multiplex PCR; TCRdb holds only in-frame clones, not every one. The sample lists approximately 93,000 clones, less than 95% occurring once. Material: peripheral blood, obtained before pregnancy. The origin of the receptors is a female donor with multiple sclerosis, enrolled in a pregnancy study.

The chain uses TRBV19 and TRBJ1-2, with TRBD1 as a possible D gene (5 bases). Trimming removed 10 bases at V and 2 bases at J, with 14 bases between. Germline V gene sequence: CDR1 LNHDA, CDR2 SQIVND (reference sequence). The CDR3 covers 13 residues. Here the CDR3 DNA reads TGTGCCATCAGCGGAGGGGCAAACTATGGCTACACCTTC. Protein product: CAISGGANYGYTF.

V is TRBV18 and J is TRBJ2-5; 7 nucleotides agree with TRBD1. Germline V gene data show CDR1 as KGHSH and CDR2 as LQKENI. The CDR3 covers 15 residues. Trimming cost V 2 bases and J 5 bases; bases outside gene matches: 8. The CDR3 reads CASSPDRANWETQYF. The CDR3 region has the DNA TGTGCCAGCTCACCAGACAGGGCTAATTGGGAGACCCAGTACTTC.

The chain recombines TRBV5-1 with TRBJ2-1; 13 bases match TRBD2. The CDR3 consists of 19 residues. Trimming removed 3 bases from V and 2 bases from J; junction bases left unmatched: 11. Looked up from germline, CDR1 is SGHRS and CDR2 is YFSETQ. The CDR3 sequence: CASSSEGATSGRTYNEQFF. In nucleotides, the CDR3 is TGCGCCAGCAGCTCCGAGGGGGCGACTAGCGGGAGGACCTACAATGAGCAGTTCTTC.

Remarks on this clone: The same CDR3 is also encoded by other DNA sequences in this sample. The chain carries TRBV5-1 and TRBJ2-7; TRBD1 matches 8 bases. The germline gives CDR1 SGHRS, CDR2 YFSETQ. V was clipped by 4 bases and J by 3 bases; unmatched bases: 6. CDR3 length equals 14 residues. The CDR3 nucleotides are TGCGCCAGCAGCCCACGGACAGGGAGCTACGAGCAGTACTTC. Translating gives CASSPRTGSYEQYF.

The CDR3 loop reads CASIHRQEYGYTF. The DNA of the CDR3 is TGTGCCAGCATCCACAGACAGGAATATGGCTACACCTTC. This chain joins TRBV7-2 and TRBJ1-2; tentative D call: TRBD1 (6 bases). Trimming removed 7 bases from V and 5 bases from J, with 14 bases in between. Germline lookup yields CDR1 SGHTA and CDR2 FQGNSA. The CDR3 extends over 13 amino acids.

This chain links TRBV5-1 with TRBJ1-3; 7 nucleotides align to TRBD1. V trimming: 2 bases; J trimming: 6 bases; junction bases outside the gene matches: 8. Germline V CDR1 and CDR2: SGHRS, YFSETQ. CDR3 length equals 15 residues. CDR3 nucleotides: TGCGCCAGCAGCTTACAAGGGACAGAAGTAAACACCATATATTTT. The encoded protein is CASSLQGTEVNTIYF. The entire variable domain, with the rest obtained from reference TRBV5-1 and TRBJ1-3, is as follows: KAGVTQTPRYLIKTRGQQVTLSCSPISGHRSVSWYQQTPGQGLQFLFEYFSETQRNKGNFPGRFSGRQFSNSRSEMNVSTLELGDSALYLCASSLQGTEVNTIYFGEGSWLTVV.

CDR3 sequence: CASSQGTGLYEQYF. The CDR3 DNA reads TGTGCCAGCAGCCAGGGGACAGGGCTCTACGAGCAGTACTTC. The chain joins TRBV7-3 to TRBJ2-7; 9 bases are shared with TRBD1. Germline CDR1 is SGHTA and CDR2 is FQGTGA. J was trimmed by 3 bases and V by 5 bases; bases with no gene match: 5. This CDR3 contains 14 residues. Complete variable domain (other parts from reference TRBV7-3 and TRBJ2-7): GAGVSQTPSNKVTEKGKYVELRCDPISGHTALYWYRQSLGQGPEFLIYFQGTGAADDSGLPNDRFFAVRPEGSVSTLKIQRTERGDSAVYLCASSQGTGLYEQYFGPGTRLTVT.

V and J are TRBV6-1 and TRBJ1-2; 9 bases map to TRBD1. This CDR3 contains 15 residues. Looked up from germline, CDR1 is MNHNS and CDR2 is SASEGT. Trimming at V came to 1 base and at J to 5 bases, leaving 5 bases not matched to a gene. CDR3 bases: TGTGCCAGCAGTGAAGGGGCGACAGGGGGGTATGGCTACACCTTC. Protein sequence: CASSEGATGGYGYTF.

The J gene is TRBJ1-5, the V gene TRBV11-2; TRBD1 agrees at 11 bases. J lost 5 bases, V lost 1 base, and 1 base had no gene match. This CDR3 has 15 residues. Germline CDR1 reads SGHAT; CDR2 reads FQNNGV. The CDR3 sequence: CASSLGDRGDQPQHF. In DNA, the CDR3 is TGTGCCAGCAGCTTAGGGGACAGGGGGGATCAGCCCCAGCATTTT.

To note about this clone: One junction end does not reproduce the germline sequence, and a read error may be involved. CDR3 DNA sequence: TGCGCCAGCAGCCAAGAAAATGCCAGGGTTCTCTTT. Translating it yields CASSQENARVLF. The rearrangement uses TRBV4-3 and TRBJ1-1, with D maybe TRBD1 (5 bases). The CDR3 has 12 residues. Germline CDR1 is LGHNA and CDR2 is YSLEER.

The CDR3 region is CASSETVLSYNEQFF. The CDR3 DNA reads as TGTGCCAGCAGCGAGACAGTTCTATCCTACAATGAGCAGTTCTTC. V and J are TRBV11-3 and TRBJ2-1, with D perhaps TRBD1 (5 bases). This CDR3 spans 15 amino acids. Germline V gives CDR1 SGHNT, CDR2 YENEEA. The germline V and J ends were trimmed by 5 bases and 1 base, with 12 bases remaining between them.

The V call is TRBV14, the J call TRBJ2-1; the D gene is possibly TRBD2 (6 bases). In germline, CDR1 is SGHDN, CDR2 FVKESK. This CDR3 region has 16 residues. Deletions cut 1 base from V and 8 bases from J, with 18 bases between. Here the CDR3 DNA reads TGTGCCAGCAGCCAAGTCCCCCGGGGCTCGGGGGATGAGCAGTTCTTC. Residues: CASSQVPRGSGDEQFF.

This clone was seen a single time. The chain recombines TRBV19 with TRBJ1-5, with TRBD1 as a possible D gene (6 bases). The CDR3 loop spans 15 amino acids. V was trimmed by 10 bases and J by 0 bases, leaving 16 bases between them. CDR1 and CDR2 (germline): LNHDA, SQIVND (reference sequence). The chain's CDR3 is CATMGTQYSNQPQHF. The CDR3 DNA reads TGTGCCACTATGGGGACACAATATAGCAATCAGCCCCAGCATTTT.

The chain carries TRBV7-9 and TRBJ2-1, with 8 bases that match TRBD1. This CDR3 is built from 15 residues. J lost 10 bases, V lost 3 bases, and 11 bases had no gene match. Germline values: CDR1 SEHNR, CDR2 FQNEAQ (reference sequence). CDR3 sequence reads: CASSLARSDRAEQFF. CDR3 DNA: TGTGCCAGCAGCTTGGCCCGATCGGACAGGGCCGAGCAGTTCTTC.

V and J are TRBV7-8 and TRBJ1-2; D is possibly TRBD1 (5 bases). The CDR3 loop spans 16 amino acids. Germline CDR1 SGHVS, CDR2 FQNEAQ. Trimming pared 2 bases from V and 6 bases from J, leaving 19 bases between. The chain's CDR3 is CASSLSILGAENGYTF. DNA of the CDR3: TGTGCCAGCAGCTTAAGCATTTTAGGGGCTGAAAATGGCTACACCTTC.

The chain uses TRBV4-3 and TRBJ2-6; D may be TRBD1 (6 bases). Trimming shortened V by 3 bases and J by 1 base, and 10 bases separated the two germline ends. CDR1 is LGHNA and CDR2 is YSLEER in the germline V gene. This CDR3 has 16 amino acids. CDR3 coding DNA: TGCGCCAGCAGCCATAATCAGGGGTCTGGGGCCAACGTCCTGACTTTC. Protein product: CASSHNQGSGANVLTF.

CDR3 DNA sequence: TGTGCCAGCAGCCCCCTGGGCGCGGGGGCCGCCTACGAGCAGTACTTC. It translates to CASSPLGAGAAYEQYF. The gene calls are TRBV9 and TRBJ2-7, with D possibly being TRBD2 (7 bases). This CDR3 has 16 amino acids. The V gene lost 4 bases and the J gene lost 2 bases, with 19 bases spanning the gap. Germline CDR1 SGDLS, CDR2 YYNGEE.